This T cell receptor (beta chain) appears in the sequencing data of a study of T cell repertoires in cytomegalovirus infection. As for the study in general: Signatures in public TCR beta sequences pointed to both CMV infection and matching HLA type. Study-wide findings and caveats: In two of eight donors, the top clonotype was HLA-C-restricted CMV-specific. The study identified carriers of CMV plus the relevant HLA from cumulative public TCR beta family frequency.

Germline loops: CDR1 SGHDN, CDR2 FVKESK. V lost 1 base and J lost 0, with 7 bases in between. The CDR3 loop spans 15 amino acids. TCRdb reprocessed the reads with MiXCR, giving one entry per CDR3 protein. The sample lists about 490,000 distinct CDR3 sequences; approximately 10% were seen once. This clonotype appeared many times. The antigen is undetermined. The J gene is TRBJ2-1, the V gene TRBV14, with D perhaps being TRBD1 or TRBD2 (5 bases each). The receptor was derived from a human donor in good health (CMV status not recorded). Some clones in this sample may be carry-over from other donors' samples. Sequences were obtained from PBMCs. CDR3 DNA sequence: TGTGCCAGCAGCCAAGGGGGGTACTCCTACAATGAGCAGTTCTTC. This sequence encodes CASSQGGYSYNEQFF.